Each of the 17 T cell receptor beta chains below was sequenced from the same sample in a study of T-cell reconstitution after alpha-beta-depleted transplantation in children. Preparation of the TCRbeta library used unique molecular identifiers. TCRdb re-called the PCR reads through MiXCR, storing one row per CDR3 protein. The sample holds hundreds of thousands of distinct CDR3 sequences, 10% to 15% seen once. The source was PBMCs, mostly from graft donor cells, collected 360 days after TCRalphabeta/CD19-depleted stem cell transplant. Receptors were obtained from a male patient between 10 and 17 years old who had a stem cell transplant for acute myeloid leukemia, so the T cells may come from the graft donor.

This clonotype was counted ten times or more. The chain uses TRBV5-1 and TRBJ2-3; D is unclear. Germline assignment: CDR1 SGHRS and CDR2 YFSETQ. With 4 bases removed from V and 12 bases from J, the gap between germline ends came to 12 bases. The CDR3 is 11 residues long. The CDR3 loop is CASSQQEEQYF. Written as DNA, the CDR3 is TGCGCCAGCAGCCAACAAGAGGAACAGTATTTT. Combining the CDR3 with reference TRBV5-1 and TRBJ2-3 gives the whole variable domain KAGVTQTPRYLIKTRGQQVTLSCSPISGHRSVSWYQQTPGQGLQFLFEYFSETQRNKGNFPGRFSGRQFSNSRSEMNVSTLELGDSALYLCASSQQEEQYFGPGTRLTVL.

Only a few counts were recorded for this clonotype. This chain connects TRBV19 to TRBJ2-1; no reliable D call. There are 15 residues in the CDR3. CDR1 and CDR2 (germline): LNHDA, SQIVND (reference sequence). Trimming removed 6 bases from V and 0 bases from J, with 12 bases in between. This CDR3 reads CASRGDSRSYNEQFF. The CDR3, as DNA: TGTGCCAGTAGGGGCGACTCGCGCTCCTACAATGAGCAGTTCTTC.

This rearrangement joins TRBV4-2 to TRBJ2-1; 8 bases align to TRBD2. Germline V gives CDR1 LGHNA, CDR2 YNFKEQ. The CDR3 spans 17 residues. V dropped 1 base and J dropped 0; count of bases not matched to a gene: 5. This chain's CDR3 is CASSQGMLAGSYNEQFF. In DNA form, the CDR3 reads TGTGCCAGCAGCCAAGGGATGCTAGCGGGCTCCTACAATGAGCAGTTCTTC.

The rearrangement links TRBV27 to TRBJ2-7; 9 nucleotides line up with TRBD2. The germline V gene encodes CDR1 MNHEY and CDR2 SMNVEV (reference sequence). This CDR3 spans 16 amino acids. The V gene end was trimmed by 4 bases and the J gene end by 3 bases; junction bases not matched to a gene: 10. The CDR3 loop reads CASSSPLSGRGYEQYF. CDR3 nucleotide sequence: TGTGCCAGCAGTTCCCCACTTAGCGGGAGAGGCTACGAGCAGTACTTC.

V gene TRBV24-1 combines with J gene TRBJ2-5; D call uncertain. The germline V gene encodes CDR1 KGHDR and CDR2 SFDVKD. The CDR3 totals 15 residues. V lost 4 bases and J lost 2, with 13 bases in between. CDR3 sequence reads: CATSDPGASQETQYF. CDR3 sequence (DNA): TGTGCCACCAGTGACCCAGGAGCGTCGCAAGAGACCCAGTACTTC.

The chain combines TRBV28 with TRBJ2-7, with TRBD2 identical over 11 bases. Germline CDR1 MDHEN, CDR2 SYDVKM. This CDR3 is 14 amino acids long. Trimming removed 5 bases from V and 2 bases from J; junction bases left unmatched: 2. The CDR3 nucleotides are TGTGCCAGCAGTACTAGCGGGAGCCCCTACGAGCAGTACTTC. Protein product: CASSTSGSPYEQYF.

The table lists this clonotype with a few counts. The chain links TRBV27 to TRBJ2-7, with 8 positions matching TRBD2. CDR1 MNHEY and CDR2 SMNVEV come from the germline V gene (reference sequence). This CDR3 is 18 amino acids long. The V gene end was trimmed by 3 bases and the J gene end by 2 bases; junction bases not matched to a gene: 15. The CDR3 loop reads CASSFLSASGSIPYEQYF. DNA of the CDR3: TGTGCCAGCAGTTTTTTGTCCGCTAGCGGGTCAATCCCCTACGAGCAGTACTTC.

The chain carries TRBV19 and TRBJ1-4; 9 bases fit TRBD1. This CDR3 contains 14 residues. With V trimmed by 9 bases and J by 7 bases, 9 bases remained unmatched. The germline V gene has CDR1 LNHDA and CDR2 SQIVND (reference sequence). CDR3 sequence: CASNTGGAGEKLFF. In nucleotides, the CDR3 is TGTGCCAGCAATACAGGGGGCGCCGGTGAAAAACTGTTTTTT.

This clonotype has only a few counts. The V gene is TRBV28, the J gene TRBJ2-5; unclear D gene. The CDR3 spans 14 residues. The V gene lost 7 bases and the J gene lost 2 bases, with 14 bases spanning the gap. CDR1 and CDR2 (germline): MDHEN, SYDVKM. This chain's CDR3 is CASTHATIQETQYF. Here the CDR3 DNA reads TGTGCCAGCACTCATGCAACTATTCAAGAGACCCAGTACTTC.

This clonotype was detected only a few times. The chain combines TRBV12-3 or TRBV12-4 with TRBJ1-1; no clear D gene. The ends were cut back, 5 bases at V and 1 base at J, with 11 bases in the middle. The CDR3 loop spans 14 amino acids. In DNA, the CDR3 is TGTGCCAGCAGTCCAGTTCCCGGGAACACTGAAGCTTTCTTT. The encoded protein is CASSPVPGNTEAFF.

This clonotype was seen repeatedly, ten times or more. The V call is TRBV28, the J call TRBJ2-7; D not resolved. This CDR3 region has 14 residues. Trimming took 3 bases from V and 7 from J, leaving 16 bases between them. In germline, CDR1 is MDHEN, CDR2 SYDVKM. In DNA form, the CDR3 reads TGTGCCAGCAGTTTCCAAGGGTACGTGGTTGAGCAGTACTTC. Its protein product is CASSFQGYVVEQYF.

This clonotype was observed a few times. V usage is TRBV21-1 and J usage is TRBJ2-7; the DNA was not used to check the table's D call, TRBD1. TRBV21-1 corresponds to a pseudogene. The CDR3 loop spans 18 amino acids. The CDR3 here is CASSKRHPPGVPSYEQYF. The DNA of the CDR3 is TGTGCCAGCAGCAAACGCCACCCCCCGGGGGTGCCATCCTACGAGCAGTACTTC.

The gene calls are TRBV4-2 and TRBJ2-3; no clear D. The germline V and J ends were trimmed by 0 bases and 6 bases, with 10 bases remaining between them. CDR1 is LGHNA and CDR2 is YNFKEQ in the germline V gene. The length of the CDR3 is 14 residues. The CDR3 bases are TGTGCCAGCAGCCAAGAAGTAAGAGCGGATACGCAGTATTTT. Its protein is CASSQEVRADTQYF.

In this sample, this clonotype turned up a few times. The chain uses TRBV6-5 and TRBJ1-1, with TRBD1 as a possible D gene (6 bases). The ends were cut back, 0 bases at V and 4 bases at J, with 15 bases in the middle. Germline V gene sequence: CDR1 MNHEY, CDR2 SVGAGI. The CDR3 loop spans 16 amino acids. DNA of the CDR3: TGTGCCAGCAGTTACTCGACTACGGGGGGCGGCACTGAAGCTTTCTTT. It translates to CASSYSTTGGGTEAFF.

The genes are TRBV20-1 and TRBJ2-5; D might be TRBD2 (6 bases). Looked up from germline, CDR1 is DFQATT and CDR2 is SNEGSKA (reference sequence). The V end was cut by 6 bases, the J end by 5 bases, with 19 bases between. The CDR3 contains 14 residues. In nucleotides, the CDR3 is TGCAGTGCCATAAGGAGGGAAGGGCAGGAGACCCAGTACTTC. Amino acids: CSAIRREGQETQYF.

This clonotype was detected only a few times. The V gene is TRBV5-1, the J gene TRBJ2-7; D remains ambiguous. CDR1 is SGHRS and CDR2 is YFSETQ in the germline V gene. This CDR3 comprises 13 residues. V shed 0 bases and J shed 3 bases, with 7 bases lying between them. CDR3 loop: CASSLAYFYEQYF. The CDR3 DNA reads TGCGCCAGCAGCTTGGCCTATTTCTACGAGCAGTACTTC.

A few counts support this clonotype. The chain has TRBV28 and TRBJ2-3; 7 nucleotides align to TRBD1. V gave up 1 base and J gave up 1 base; unmatched junction bases: 11. This CDR3 contains 18 residues. The germline gives CDR1 MDHEN, CDR2 SYDVKM. CDR3 residues: CASSLFGDSLLGTDTQYF. CDR3 coding DNA: TGTGCCAGCAGTTTATTTGGGGACAGTCTCTTGGGCACAGATACGCAGTATTTT.